This section outlines one T cell receptor beta chain sequence together with its context. Methods used by the authors: Estimation of nucleated cell counts was performed using reference gene primer amplification. Repertoires were generated with immunoSEQ multiplex PCR, while TCRdb's copy carries only in-frame clones and drops some. The DNA was the basis for D and trimming; V, J and clone size are from that table. The profile shows around 110,000 clones, 85% of them singletons. These data are taken from a study of blood T cell repertoires in COVID-19. Study summary: Both acute and convalescent COVID-19 samples were obtained from the United States, Italy and Spain. Sources were T cells, B-cell-depleted T cells, or PBMCs; the material itself was cDNA or gDNA.

The CDR3 sequence is 14 residues long. The V end was cut by 5 bases, the J end by 0 bases, with 10 bases between. Germline V lookup: CDR1 SGHTA, CDR2 FQGNSA. Sequences were obtained from peripheral blood. The V gene is TRBV7-2, the J gene TRBJ1-1; no clear D gene. This sequence originates from a middle-aged man with acute or convalescent COVID-19. In nucleotides, the CDR3 is TGTGCCAGCAGCCCGACGACTCTGAACACTGAAGCTTTCTTT. The encoded protein is CASSPTTLNTEAFF.